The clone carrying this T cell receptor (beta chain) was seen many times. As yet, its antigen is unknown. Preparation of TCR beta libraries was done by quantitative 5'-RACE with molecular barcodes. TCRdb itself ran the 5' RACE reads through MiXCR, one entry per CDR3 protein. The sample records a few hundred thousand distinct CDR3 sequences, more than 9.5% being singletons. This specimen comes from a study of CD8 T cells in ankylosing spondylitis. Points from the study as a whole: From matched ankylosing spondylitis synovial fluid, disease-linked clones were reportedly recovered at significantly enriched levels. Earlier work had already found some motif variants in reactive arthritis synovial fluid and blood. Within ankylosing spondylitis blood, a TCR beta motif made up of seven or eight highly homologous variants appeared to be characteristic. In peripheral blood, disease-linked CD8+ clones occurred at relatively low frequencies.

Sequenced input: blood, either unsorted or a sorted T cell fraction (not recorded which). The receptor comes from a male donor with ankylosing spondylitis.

The CDR3 DNA follows: TGTGCCATCAGTGATTTGGGAGGACGTCCGCACAATGAGCAGTTCTTC. Protein sequence: CAISDLGGRPHNEQFF. The genes are TRBV10-3 and TRBJ2-1; tentative D call: TRBD2 (6 bases). Germline lookup yields CDR1 ENHRY and CDR2 SYGVKD. Trimming took off 3 bases at V and 5 bases at J, with 17 bases between the two ends. This CDR3 comprises 16 residues.